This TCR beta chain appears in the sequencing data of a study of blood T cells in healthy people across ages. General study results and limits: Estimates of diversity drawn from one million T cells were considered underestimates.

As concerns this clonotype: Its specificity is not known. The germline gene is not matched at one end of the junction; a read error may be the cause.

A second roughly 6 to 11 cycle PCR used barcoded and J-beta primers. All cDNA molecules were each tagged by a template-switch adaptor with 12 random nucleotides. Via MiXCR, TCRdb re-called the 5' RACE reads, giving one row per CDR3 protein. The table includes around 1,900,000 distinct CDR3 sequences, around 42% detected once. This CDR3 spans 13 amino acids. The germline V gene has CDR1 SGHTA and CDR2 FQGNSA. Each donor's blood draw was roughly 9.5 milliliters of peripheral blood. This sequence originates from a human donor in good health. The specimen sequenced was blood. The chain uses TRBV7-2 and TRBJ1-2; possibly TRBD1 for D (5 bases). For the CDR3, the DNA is TGTGCCAGCAGCCCCCGGGGCTGCGATGGCTACACCTTT. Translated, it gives CASSPRGCDGYTF.